These 5 T cell receptor beta chains came from one sample sequenced in a study of blood T cell repertoires in COVID-19. Method: immunoSEQ multiplex PCR; TCRdb's copy keeps in-frame clones and lacks some. The sample lists 150,000 to 180,000 clones, 84% occurring once. Material: PBMCs or T cells enriched from blood (not recorded which). The receptors were sampled from a man aged 45 to 65 who had recovered from COVID-19.

This chain connects TRBV9 to TRBJ1-4; 7 bases line up with TRBD1. J was trimmed by 4 bases and V by 4 bases; bases with no gene match: 7. This CDR3 contains 15 residues. Germline V gene data show CDR1 as SGDLS and CDR2 as YYNGEE. The CDR3 protein is CASSTSTGINEKLFF. The CDR3 DNA reads as TGTGCCAGCAGCACCTCGACAGGGATTAATGAAAAACTGTTTTTT.

The rearrangement joins TRBV4-1 to TRBJ2-4, with TRBD2 identical over 7 bases. Germline V gene lookup returns CDR1 MGHRA and CDR2 YSYEKL. The length of the CDR3 is 16 residues. J gave up 3 bases and V 4 bases, and 9 bases lay outside the gene matches. DNA of the CDR3: TGCGCCAGCAGCCCCTCGCGGGGGACCGACAAAAACATTCAGTACTTC. Its protein is CASSPSRGTDKNIQYF.

The rearrangement joins TRBV3-1 (or the pseudogene TRBV3-2) to TRBJ2-7; D unresolved. Germline CDR1 LGHDT, CDR2 YNNKEL (reference sequence). The CDR3 spans 13 residues. V lost 0 bases, J lost 4 bases, and 7 bases lay in between. The CDR3 loop reads CASSQDIAYEQYF. Written as DNA, the CDR3 is TGTGCCAGCAGCCAAGATATAGCTTACGAGCAGTACTTC.

The V gene is TRBV11-3, the J gene TRBJ2-3; D gene uncertain. The germline V and J ends were trimmed by 0 bases and 4 bases, with 11 bases remaining between them. This CDR3 has 15 amino acids. The germline V gene encodes CDR1 SGHNT and CDR2 YENEEA. CDR3 DNA: TGTGCCAGCAGCTTAGATGAGGAAAACCCAGATACGCAGTATTTT. This encodes CASSLDEENPDTQYF.

The chain couples TRBV6-2 or TRBV6-3 to TRBJ1-2, with TRBD1 identical over 9 bases. Germline loops: CDR1 MNHEY, CDR2 SVGEGT. After removal of 0 bases from V and 2 bases from J, the junction contained 7 bases not matched to a gene. This CDR3 comprises 17 residues. The CDR3 spells CASSYSTWTGENYGYTF. The CDR3 DNA follows: TGTGCCAGCAGTTACTCGACTTGGACAGGGGAAAACTATGGCTACACCTTC.